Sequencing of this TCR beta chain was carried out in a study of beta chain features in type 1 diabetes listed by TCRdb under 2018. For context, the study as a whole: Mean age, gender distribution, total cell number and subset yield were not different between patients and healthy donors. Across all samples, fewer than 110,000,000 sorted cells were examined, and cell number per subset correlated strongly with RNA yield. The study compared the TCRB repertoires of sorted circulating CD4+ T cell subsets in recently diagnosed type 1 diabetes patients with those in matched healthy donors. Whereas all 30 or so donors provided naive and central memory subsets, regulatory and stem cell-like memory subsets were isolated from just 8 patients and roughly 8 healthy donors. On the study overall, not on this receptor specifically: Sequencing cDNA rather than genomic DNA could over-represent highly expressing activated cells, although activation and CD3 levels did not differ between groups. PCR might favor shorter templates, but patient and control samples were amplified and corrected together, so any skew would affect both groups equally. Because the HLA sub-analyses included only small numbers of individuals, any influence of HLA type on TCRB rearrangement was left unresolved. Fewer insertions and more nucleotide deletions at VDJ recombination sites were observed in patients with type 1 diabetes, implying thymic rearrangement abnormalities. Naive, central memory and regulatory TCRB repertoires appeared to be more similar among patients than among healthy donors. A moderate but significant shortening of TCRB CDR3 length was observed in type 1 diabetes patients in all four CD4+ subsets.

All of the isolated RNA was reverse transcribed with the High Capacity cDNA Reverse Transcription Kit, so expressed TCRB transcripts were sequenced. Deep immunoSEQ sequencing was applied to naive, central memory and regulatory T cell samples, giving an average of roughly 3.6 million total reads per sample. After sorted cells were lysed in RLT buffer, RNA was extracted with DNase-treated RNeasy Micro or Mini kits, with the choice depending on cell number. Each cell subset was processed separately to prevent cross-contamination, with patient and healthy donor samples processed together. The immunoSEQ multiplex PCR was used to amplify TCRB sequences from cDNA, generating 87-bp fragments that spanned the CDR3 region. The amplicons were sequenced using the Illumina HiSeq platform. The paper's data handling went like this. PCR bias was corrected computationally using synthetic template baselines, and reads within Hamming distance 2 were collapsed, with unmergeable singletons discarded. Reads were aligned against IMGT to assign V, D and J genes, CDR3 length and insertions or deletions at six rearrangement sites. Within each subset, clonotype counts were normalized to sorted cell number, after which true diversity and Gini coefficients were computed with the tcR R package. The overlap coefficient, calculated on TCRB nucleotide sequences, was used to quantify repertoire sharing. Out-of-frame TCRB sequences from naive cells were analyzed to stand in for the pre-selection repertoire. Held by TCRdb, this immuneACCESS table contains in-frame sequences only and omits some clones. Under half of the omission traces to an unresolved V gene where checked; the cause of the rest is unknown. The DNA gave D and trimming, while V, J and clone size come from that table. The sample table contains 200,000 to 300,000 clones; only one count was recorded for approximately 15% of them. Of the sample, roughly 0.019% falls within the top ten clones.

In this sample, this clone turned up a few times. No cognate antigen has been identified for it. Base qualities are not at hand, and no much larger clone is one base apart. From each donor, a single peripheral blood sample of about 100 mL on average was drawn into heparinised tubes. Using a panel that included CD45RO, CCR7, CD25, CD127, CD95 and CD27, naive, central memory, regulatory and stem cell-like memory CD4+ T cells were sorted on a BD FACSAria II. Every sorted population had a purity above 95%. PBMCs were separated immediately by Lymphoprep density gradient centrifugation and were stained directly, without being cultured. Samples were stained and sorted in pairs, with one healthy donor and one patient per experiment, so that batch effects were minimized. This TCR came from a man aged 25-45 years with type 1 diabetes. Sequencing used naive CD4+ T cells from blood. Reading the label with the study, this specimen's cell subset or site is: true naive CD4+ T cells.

The CDR3 sequence is CASNTFGQGQNTQYF. The nucleotides are TGTGCCAGCAACACTTTCGGACAGGGTCAAAATACGCAGTATTTT. This chain joins TRBV7-9 to TRBJ2-3; TRBD1 lines up with 8 middle nucleotides. Measured from the cysteine to the phenylalanine, the CDR3 is 15 residues long. CDR3 DNA is the only sequence kept; it has 45 bases, read in frame from the first base. CDR1 SEHNR and CDR2 FQNEAQ are derived from the germline V gene (reference sequence). The V end gives up 7 bases and the J end 7 bases, leaving 13 bases in the junction not matched to a gene.